Listed below are T cell receptor beta chains from one sample, sequenced in a study of cytomegalovirus exposure and HLA in healthy donors. TCRdb's table, derived via immunoSEQ multiplex PCR, lists solely in-frame clones and lacks some. This listing includes some 28,000 clones. Sequences were obtained from PBMCs. These receptors came from a man in his thirties or forties in good health and CMV-seronegative. The CDR3 runs from the conserved cysteine through the conserved F or W. The order of the fields is D gene, J gene, V gene, CDR3 protein, CDR3 DNA. A D gene is named only where the DNA matches it firmly.

d_gene: -
j_gene: TRBJ1-1
v_gene: TRBV6-5
CDR3aa: CASSYSYRVVGTEAFF
CDR3nt: TGTGCCAGCAGTTACTCTTACAGGGTCGTGGGAACTGAAGCTTTCTTT

d_gene: -
j_gene: TRBJ2-3
v_gene: TRBV18
CDR3aa: CASSPIGRGSSTDTQYF
CDR3nt: TGTGCCAGCTCACCAATCGGACGGGGGTCCTCCACAGATACGCAGTATTTT

d_gene: TRBD1
j_gene: TRBJ1-5
v_gene: TRBV29-1
CDR3aa: CSANTGVGQPQHF
CDR3nt: TGCAGCGCTAACACAGGGGTTGGTCAGCCCCAGCATTTT

d_gene: -
j_gene: TRBJ2-7
v_gene: TRBV2
CDR3aa: CAGLTGFGEQYF
CDR3nt: TGTGCCGGACTGACAGGTTTCGGCGAGCAGTACTTC

d_gene: TRBD2
j_gene: TRBJ2-5
v_gene: TRBV19
CDR3aa: CASRLAAQETQYF
CDR3nt: TGTGCCAGTAGACTAGCGGCTCAAGAGACCCAGTACTTC

d_gene: -
j_gene: TRBJ1-1
v_gene: TRBV7-9
CDR3aa: CASSPGGTEAFF
CDR3nt: TGTGCCAGCAGCCCAGGCGGGACTGAAGCTTTCTTT

d_gene: TRBD1
j_gene: TRBJ2-7
v_gene: TRBV5-1
CDR3aa: CASSPGQGYYEQYF
CDR3nt: TGCGCCAGCAGCCCGGGACAGGGCTACTACGAGCAGTACTTC

d_gene: -
j_gene: TRBJ1-1
v_gene: TRBV7-6
CDR3aa: CASGRGAGMNTEAFF
CDR3nt: TGTGCCAGCGGAAGGGGCGCAGGAATGAACACTGAAGCTTTCTTT

d_gene: -
j_gene: TRBJ2-1
v_gene: TRBV27
CDR3aa: CASSTFQGSYNEQFF
CDR3nt: TGTGCCAGCAGTACCTTTCAGGGGTCCTACAATGAGCAGTTCTTC

d_gene: -
j_gene: TRBJ1-4
v_gene: TRBV5-8
CDR3aa: CASSLKGVTEKLFF
CDR3nt: TGTGCCAGCAGCTTGAAAGGGGTAACTGAGAAACTGTTTTTT

d_gene: -
j_gene: TRBJ2-5
v_gene: TRBV19
CDR3aa: CASNGLGSGQETQYF
CDR3nt: TGTGCCAGTAACGGCCTTGGGAGTGGGCAAGAGACCCAGTACTTC

d_gene: -
j_gene: TRBJ2-5
v_gene: TRBV25-1
CDR3aa: CASSASGLVETQYF
CDR3nt: TGTGCCAGCAGTGCGTCAGGGTTGGTGGAGACCCAGTACTTC

d_gene: TRBD1
j_gene: TRBJ1-3
v_gene: TRBV30
CDR3aa: CAWRPTGVLGNTIYF
CDR3nt: TGTGCCTGGAGGCCTACAGGGGTACTAGGAAACACCATATATTTT

d_gene: TRBD2
j_gene: TRBJ2-3
v_gene: TRBV11-3
CDR3aa: CASQKGLASGASDTQYF
CDR3nt: TGTGCCAGCCAGAAGGGTCTAGCTAGCGGGGCCTCAGATACGCAGTATTTT

d_gene: TRBD1
j_gene: TRBJ2-5
v_gene: TRBV7-7
CDR3aa: CASSVDRGGQETQYF
CDR3nt: TGTGCTAGCAGCGTGGACAGGGGAGGTCAAGAGACCCAGTACTTC

d_gene: -
j_gene: TRBJ2-5
v_gene: TRBV6-5
CDR3aa: CASRPSGGETQYF
CDR3nt: TGTGCCAGCAGACCTTCTGGGGGGGAGACCCAGTACTTC

d_gene: TRBD1
j_gene: TRBJ2-1
v_gene: TRBV27
CDR3aa: CASSGQGVHEQFF
CDR3nt: TGTGCCAGCAGTGGACAGGGGGTCCATGAGCAGTTCTTC

d_gene: TRBD1
j_gene: TRBJ2-7
v_gene: TRBV7-9
CDR3aa: CASSYTGASYEQYF
CDR3nt: TGTGCCAGCAGCTACACAGGGGCCTCCTACGAGCAGTACTTC

d_gene: -
j_gene: TRBJ2-1
v_gene: TRBV7-9
CDR3aa: CASSLVTDSEQFF
CDR3nt: TGTGCCAGCAGCTTGGTTACGGACAGTGAGCAGTTCTTC

d_gene: TRBD2
j_gene: TRBJ2-3
v_gene: TRBV25-1
CDR3aa: CASSEDTSGLDTQYF
CDR3nt: TGTGCCAGCAGTGAAGACACTAGCGGGCTAGATACGCAGTATTTT

d_gene: -
j_gene: TRBJ2-2
v_gene: TRBV27
CDR3aa: CASTGSRPGELFF
CDR3nt: TGTGCCAGCACGGGGTCTCGACCCGGGGAGCTGTTTTTT

d_gene: TRBD1
j_gene: TRBJ1-2
v_gene: TRBV11-2
CDR3aa: CASRGARDRDKGYTF
CDR3nt: TGTGCCAGCAGGGGAGCCCGGGACAGGGATAAGGGCTACACCTTC

d_gene: -
j_gene: TRBJ1-3
v_gene: TRBV30
CDR3aa: CAWSVAGAGNTIYF
CDR3nt: TGTGCCTGGAGTGTAGCAGGGGCTGGAAACACCATATATTTT

d_gene: -
j_gene: TRBJ1-2
v_gene: TRBV18
CDR3aa: CASRTGQTNYGYTF
CDR3nt: TGTGCCAGCCGAACAGGACAGACTAACTATGGCTACACCTTC

d_gene: -
j_gene: TRBJ2-7
v_gene: TRBV11-2
CDR3aa: CASSLIRTLAYEQYF
CDR3nt: TGTGCCAGCAGCTTAATCCGGACTCTTGCCTACGAGCAGTACTTC

d_gene: -
j_gene: TRBJ1-1
v_gene: TRBV5-1
CDR3aa: CASSLARQTTEAFF
CDR3nt: TGCGCCAGCAGCTTGGCTCGACAGACCACTGAAGCTTTCTTT

d_gene: TRBD1
j_gene: TRBJ2-2
v_gene: TRBV7-6
CDR3aa: CASSPGQMNTGELFF
CDR3nt: TGTGCCAGCAGCCCGGGACAGATGAACACCGGGGAGCTGTTTTTT

d_gene: TRBD1
j_gene: TRBJ1-2
v_gene: TRBV30
CDR3aa: CAWVRDRATAWGGYTF
CDR3nt: TGTGCCTGGGTCAGGGACAGGGCCACCGCGTGGGGTGGCTACACCTTC

d_gene: TRBD1
j_gene: TRBJ1-2
v_gene: TRBV10-3
CDR3aa: CAISNTGTGGYGYTF
CDR3nt: TGTGCCATCAGTAATACCGGGACAGGGGGCTATGGCTACACCTTC

d_gene: TRBD1
j_gene: TRBJ2-7
v_gene: TRBV29-1
CDR3aa: CSVKTGDEQYF
CDR3nt: TGCAGCGTAAAAACAGGGGACGAGCAGTACTTC

d_gene: TRBD2
j_gene: TRBJ2-7
v_gene: TRBV11-1
CDR3aa: CASSGLAGSYEQYF
CDR3nt: TGTGCCAGCAGCGGACTAGCGGGAAGCTACGAGCAGTACTTC

d_gene: TRBD1
j_gene: TRBJ1-5
v_gene: TRBV7-8
CDR3aa: CASSSQGRDRGRFSNQPQHF
CDR3nt: TGTGCCAGCAGCTCCCAAGGCCGGGACAGGGGGCGGTTTAGCAATCAGCCCCAGCATTTT

d_gene: -
j_gene: TRBJ2-6
v_gene: TRBV6-5
CDR3aa: CASSYSLISGANVLTF
CDR3nt: TGTGCCAGCAGTTACTCCCTTATCTCTGGGGCCAACGTCCTGACTTTC

d_gene: TRBD2
j_gene: TRBJ2-5
v_gene: TRBV11-3
CDR3aa: CASSRRTSGGPQYF
CDR3nt: TGTGCCAGCAGTCGACGGACTAGCGGGGGGCCCCAGTACTTC

d_gene: -
j_gene: TRBJ2-7
v_gene: TRBV9
CDR3aa: CASSPEQAPDYEQYF
CDR3nt: TGTGCCAGCAGCCCGGAACAGGCTCCCGACTACGAGCAGTACTTC